This T cell receptor (beta chain) stems from a study of shared clonotypes between healthy human individuals. As to this clone: One end of the junction varies from germline; a read error may be responsible.

DNA at 200 ng, approximately 30,000 T cell genomes, went into sorted-subset replicate PCRs. Original handling: ImmunoSEQ gave junction-only sequences without quality scores, so filtering differed. Libraries were prepared by immunoSEQ multiplex PCR; TCRdb keeps only in-frame clonotypes and omits some of them. The V and J calls and the clone size are those of that table, but D and trimming were determined from the DNA. The table shows millions of clones, with about 92% occurring only once. The germline V gene has CDR1 SGHVS and CDR2 FQNEAQ. This CDR3 contains 13 residues. A split of CD4+ cells into CD45RA+ naive and CD45RA-negative memory subsets was performed.

This sequence was found in a young man in good health. Some clones in this sample may be carry-over from other donors' samples. Sequencing was carried out using naive CD4+ T cells from PBMCs. Noted subset: CD45RA+ positively selected. The V call is TRBV7-8, the J call TRBJ1-1, with TRBD1 matching over 7 bases. The CDR3 sequence: CASSLDRVNEAFF. The CDR3 nucleotides read TGTGCCAGCAGTTTAGACAGGGTCAATGAAGCTTTCTTT.